The 15 T cell receptor beta chains in this list originate from one sample, sequenced in a study of technical replicates of blood from several donors. Assay: immunoSEQ multiplex PCR; the TCRdb copy retains only in-frame clones and omits some. Of about 83,000 clones in the sample, about 91% were seen once. The source material was T cells isolated from PBMCs. The receptors shown here come from a human donor in good health.

The rearrangement links TRBV6-5 to TRBJ1-3, with D possibly matching TRBD1 (6 bases). The ends were cut back, 2 bases at V and 1 base at J, with 12 bases in the middle. Germline assignment: CDR1 MNHEY and CDR2 SVGAGI. The CDR3 contains 16 residues. The CDR3 DNA follows: TGTGCCAGCAGTTACGCCACAGGGAGTTCTGGAAACACCATATATTTT. Amino acids: CASSYATGSSGNTIYF.

The chain employs TRBV19 and TRBJ2-1, with D possibly TRBD1 on 5 matching bases. The V end was cut by 3 bases, the J end by 6 bases, with 15 bases between. CDR1 and CDR2 (germline): LNHDA, SQIVND (reference sequence). The CDR3 has 15 residues. As DNA, the CDR3 is TGTGCCAGTAGTATTAGGCAGGGAACCGTCAATGAGCAGTTCTTC. Translating it yields CASSIRQGTVNEQFF.

The rearrangement joins TRBV19 to TRBJ1-3; D remains ambiguous. Germline CDR1 LNHDA, CDR2 SQIVND (reference sequence). With 7 bases removed from V and 0 bases from J, the gap between germline ends came to 10 bases. The CDR3 is 14 residues long. CDR3 sequence (DNA): TGTGCCAGTACTGGGAGAAACTCTGGAAACACCATATATTTT. It translates to CASTGRNSGNTIYF.

The V call is TRBV9, the J call TRBJ2-5; TRBD2 agrees at 9 bases. Unmatched junction bases numbered 8, after V lost 0 bases and J lost 5 bases. Germline V gene data show CDR1 as SGDLS and CDR2 as YYNGEE. This CDR3 has 16 residues. In DNA, the CDR3 is TGTGCCAGCAGCGTAGCTGGCGGGGGGGACCGGGAGACCCAGTACTTC. Translation gives CASSVAGGGDRETQYF.

The chain recombines TRBV9 with TRBJ1-1, with 8 bases that match TRBD1. J lost 2 bases, V lost 4 bases, and 4 bases had no gene match. CDR3 length: 14 amino acids. The V gene's germline CDR1 is SGDLS and CDR2 YYNGEE. The CDR3 sequence: CASSSGQGNTEAFF. Here the CDR3 DNA reads TGTGCCAGCAGCTCAGGACAGGGAAACACTGAAGCTTTCTTT.

The gene calls are TRBV4-1 and TRBJ1-5; 8 nucleotides align to TRBD1. With 6 bases clipped from V and 1 base from J, the junction kept 5 bases outside the gene matches. This CDR3 comprises 15 residues. From germline, CDR1 is MGHRA and CDR2 YSYEKL. DNA of the CDR3: TGCGCCAGCAGGGACAGGGCCGGGAGCAATCAGCCCCAGCATTTT. It is translated as CASRDRAGSNQPQHF.

The chain has TRBV27 and TRBJ1-1; a weak D match, TRBD1 (6 bases). Trimming took off 8 bases at V and 0 bases at J, with 13 bases between the two ends. The CDR3 runs 14 residues. CDR1 is MNHEY and CDR2 is SMNVEV in the germline V gene (reference sequence). The CDR3 DNA reads TGTGCCAGCCGGGAACAGGGTATGAACACTGAAGCTTTCTTT. This codes for CASREQGMNTEAFF.

J is TRBJ1-1 and V is TRBV29-1; D is unresolved. The CDR3 is made up of 12 amino acids. V was trimmed by 3 bases and J by 7 bases, leaving 12 bases between them. Germline V lookup: CDR1 SQVTM, CDR2 ANQGSEA. CDR3 sequence reads: CSVEGEGGEAFF. The CDR3 DNA reads TGCAGCGTTGAGGGAGAGGGAGGTGAAGCTTTCTTT.

The rearrangement uses TRBV19 and TRBJ2-7; 10 nucleotides line up with TRBD1. The CDR3 consists of 15 residues. Germline values: CDR1 LNHDA, CDR2 SQIVND (reference sequence). The V segment lost 2 bases and the J segment 3 bases; nucleotides outside the gene matches: 4. The CDR3 reads CASSIRGQGDYEQYF. In DNA, the CDR3 is TGTGCCAGTAGTATAAGAGGACAGGGGGACTACGAGCAGTACTTC.

The chain couples TRBV10-3 to TRBJ1-6; 7 nucleotides agree with TRBD1. The germline V gene encodes CDR1 ENHRY and CDR2 SYGVKD. This CDR3 contains 16 residues. After removal of 2 bases from V and 8 bases from J, the junction contained 9 bases not matched to a gene. CDR3 sequence reads: CAISEGKQGSDSPLHF. CDR3 DNA: TGTGCCATCAGTGAGGGAAAACAGGGGTCCGATTCACCCCTCCACTTT.

The chain combines TRBV2 with TRBJ2-7; D possibly corresponds to TRBD1 (5 bases). The CDR3 is 14 residues long. With 6 bases removed from V and 1 base from J, the gap between germline ends came to 13 bases. Germline V gene lookup returns CDR1 SNHLY and CDR2 FYNNEI. CDR3 DNA sequence: TGTGCCAGCAGGGGGCCAGCTCTTTCCTACGAGCAGTACTTC. Translated: CASRGPALSYEQYF.

The chain joins TRBV5-1 to TRBJ2-5; D perhaps matches TRBD2 (5 bases). The V gene lost 3 bases and the J gene lost 1 base, with 10 bases spanning the gap. The CDR3 length is 14 residues. The germline CDR1 and CDR2 sequences are SGHRS and YFSETQ. CDR3 region: CASSSPGSQETQYF. The CDR3 DNA is TGCGCCAGCAGCTCGCCGGGAAGCCAAGAGACCCAGTACTTC. The full variable domain, with the rest looked up from reference TRBV5-1 and TRBJ2-5, is KAGVTQTPRYLIKTRGQQVTLSCSPISGHRSVSWYQQTPGQGLQFLFEYFSETQRNKGNFPGRFSGRQFSNSRSEMNVSTLELGDSALYLCASSSPGSQETQYFGPGTRLLVL.

The chain couples TRBV27 to TRBJ2-5; the D is unclear. The V gene lost 6 bases and the J gene lost 4 bases, with 21 bases spanning the gap. The CDR3 is made up of 16 amino acids. Germline lookup yields CDR1 MNHEY and CDR2 SMNVEV (reference sequence). The CDR3 region is CASSLIGTAYLETQYF. The CDR3 nucleotides read TGTGCCAGCAGCTTAATCGGAACAGCCTATCTAGAGACCCAGTACTTC.

The CDR3 protein is CASSVAPSPIREQYF. The CDR3 coding sequence is TGTGCCAGCAGCGTAGCTCCGTCTCCAATACGGGAGCAGTACTTC. The chain has TRBV9 and TRBJ2-7; no definite D call. Trimming pared 0 bases from V and 7 bases from J, leaving 17 bases between. The germline V gene has CDR1 SGDLS and CDR2 YYNGEE. This CDR3 contains 15 residues.

This sequence joins TRBV13 and TRBJ1-1; D uncertain. V gave up 0 bases and J gave up 0 bases, with 8 bases separating them. Germline values: CDR1 PRHDT, CDR2 FYEKMQ (reference sequence). The CDR3 has 15 residues. CDR3: CASSLGGSMNTEAFF. DNA for the CDR3: TGTGCCAGCAGCTTAGGGGGCTCGATGAACACTGAAGCTTTCTTT.